This T cell receptor (beta chain) came from a study of cytomegalovirus exposure and HLA in healthy donors (TCRdb year 2017). For the wider study: According to an earlier analysis of a few hundred of the donors, some 180 million T cells yielded over 100 million unique TCR beta sequences and around 300 Gb of sequence data. Besides the first cohort of about 730 subjects, a separate validation cohort made up of 120 or so different subjects was used. The aim of the study was to test whether cataloging public T cell receptors could identify signatures of past pathogen exposure. Both class I and class II loci were covered by HLA typing, at four-digit resolution. Donor age, sex, ethnicity and CMV serostatus were compiled together with the repertoire data. Among approximately 370 genotyped donors of the cohort, an average of around 220,000 unique TCR beta nucleotide sequences was sequenced per donor, of which 15% to 20% were non-productive. In a later genetic analysis, genome-wide SNP genotypes for about 65% of the roughly 700 donors were used, and that subset was treated as a discovery cohort. The number of typed donors differed by locus: about 629-630 for A, B, C, DRB1 and DQB1; roughly 510 for DQA1; 606 for DPA1; and about 450 for DPB1. Because of strong linkage in the cohort, five DR-DQ haplotypes were treated as single units for association and clustering. An earlier analysis of about 600 of the donors used high-throughput TCR beta sequencing to judge whether each TCR beta V gene segment behaved as functional or pseudogenic. A later analysis re-examined previously published TCR beta repertoires from just over 650 donors and added high-resolution HLA genotyping to investigate patterns of TCR occurrence. The study combined high-throughput TCR immunosequencing, statistical association of individual TCRs with disease status, and machine learning to predict cytomegalovirus infection status. Every discovery cohort repertoire had been produced on one sequencing platform. The later analysis used no new phenotypic data to find candidate immune exposures, relying instead on TCR beta sequences and their occurrence across donors. Of the approximately 400 genotyped donors, 65% to 90% fell in the genetic ancestry cluster associated with self-reported Caucasian donors. The study profiled the T cell repertoires of about 720 subjects by immunosequencing and related them to cytomegalovirus serostatus. Roughly 300 gigabases of sequencing data and approximately 80 million unique TCR sequences were included in an early release covering roughly 700 HLA-typed donors. Findings and caveats that apply to the study as a whole: The classifier was reported to diagnose cytomegalovirus status with high specificity and sensitivity in both the original cohort and the validation cohort. Compared with equally common non-associated chains, HLA-associated TCR beta chains in a later analysis were more clonally expanded and had lower generation probabilities. Roughly uniform sequencing depth across donors was assumed in presence/absence analyses, although this assumption may not hold. At a false discovery rate of 0.05, a later analysis linked around 17,000 TCR beta sequences to specific HLA alleles. While some public TCRs were present in many individuals, most TCR sequences turned up only very rarely across donors. A group of highly shared sequence variants was considered likely to be a technical artifact of the sequencing pipeline. In a later analysis, TCR association rates were found to vary across HLA loci, with the most associated TCRs seen for DRB1 alleles and the fewest for HLA-C alleles. Compared with the roughly 700-donor mean, donors in an Asian-associated ancestry cluster had fewer N-insertions in productive TCRs, according to a later genetic analysis. According to the authors, the approach could potentially be generalized to other disease states and immunological phenotypes. Linkage disequilibrium might explain the correlated functional status among segregating V segments, but an unknown experimental factor could not be excluded. Strong co-occurrence of HLA alleles, especially DR and DQ, made assigning TCR associations to individual alleles difficult. HLA typing was unavailable for some donors at each locus, so association tests used only the typed subset. CMV serostatus was the only immune exposure information available for the cohort. Seventeen rarely observed V segments, including chromosome 9 orphons, were excluded from the earlier analysis of approximately 600 of the donors because counts were too low. A later analysis found that most CMV-associated TCR beta chains appeared HLA-restricted, with HLA associations seemingly driven largely by CMV exposure. The cohort was sequenced for TCR beta chains only, and without alpha or paired-chain data the features that could be detected were limited. A later analysis reported that several top co-occurrence clusters appeared linked to parvovirus B19, influenza, CMV and Epstein-Barr virus. A few of the identified cytomegalovirus-associated TCR beta chains were confirmed in vitro to be specific for cytomegalovirus antigens. An association between a missense DCLRE1C variant and V-gene and J-gene trimming of TCR beta chains was found in a later genetic analysis and replicated in an independent cohort. In an earlier analysis of under 600 of the donors, most TCR beta V segments were observed in productive rearrangements about 87% or about 30% of the time, broadly matching IMGT annotations. A further reported finding was that TCR beta sequences accurately predicted the HLA-A and HLA-B alleles for most subjects in the first cohort. The study listed 164 TCR beta chains as associated with cytomegalovirus.

In total, 666 healthy bone marrow donors made up the cohort. Cohort members were all nominally healthy when sampled, although unrecorded immune exposures were likely present. The donor tested CMV seropositive and was one of the 289 seropositive cohort members. Each donor provided a peripheral blood sample, and peripheral blood mononuclear cells were used for TCR beta sequencing. Genomic DNA was extracted from the blood cell samples with the Qiagen DNeasy Blood Extraction Kit. Concerning this clone: Its recognized antigen is unknown. Base qualities are missing; no much larger clone stands one base away.

The library was obtained by the immunoSEQ multiplex PCR assay. The multiplex PCR relied on a mix of 60 forward primers for TCR Vbeta segments and 13 reverse primers for TCR Jbeta segments. Amplification of the CDR3 region of rearranged TCR beta genes was performed with a multiplex PCR assay on genomic DNA. On the Illumina HiSeq System, the amplified TCR beta libraries were sequenced as 87-base-pair reads. For the original study's pipeline: A later analysis counted approximately 76 million unique TCR beta chains across the 550 to 800 repertoires, and about 10 million of these chains were shared by at least two donors. Raw reads were error-corrected and collapsed into unique sequences by a nearest-neighbor algorithm in which closely related sequences were merged to remove PCR and sequencing errors. Alignment of CDR3 sequences to IMGT reference sequences was used to assign V, D and J gene segments. For a sequence to be retained, a match of at least six nucleotides to both a V gene segment and a J gene segment was required. Rearrangements were classified as productive when the CDR3 lacked stop codons and remained in frame with V and J, and all other rearrangements were classified as non-productive. CDR3 was defined by IMGT convention, running from the second conserved V-encoded cysteine to the conserved J-encoded phenylalanine. The earlier analysis of 587 of the donors excluded any sequence lacking an unambiguous match to a single V gene segment. An earlier analysis of 587 of the donors called V segments functional above 56.7% productive rearrangements and segregating when the between-donor standard deviation exceeded 5%. A statistical classification framework was developed to diagnose cytomegalovirus status using the catalog of TCR beta chain sequences. In a later analysis, TCR nucleotide sequences were compared against IMGT/GENE-DB human TR gene sequences so that V and J genes could be assigned. A later analysis assigned CDR3 sequences and most-parsimonious VDJ recombination scenarios with the TCRdist pipeline. In a later analysis, each TCR beta chain was defined by its CDR3 amino acid sequence together with its V-gene family, and reads lacking a unique V-gene family were excluded. To address suspected cross-contamination and a sequencing artifact, a later analysis removed a few hundred highly shared, low-generation-probability nucleotide sequences. For each public chain, a later analysis derived a clonal expansion index from normalized ranks of inferred template counts within each repertoire. A later analysis computed generation probabilities with a VDJ recombination model fitted to out-of-frame rearrangements, and checked the results against IGoR. A later analysis scored TCR-TCR, TCR-HLA and TCR-CMV co-occurrence with hypergeometric tests, applying a repertoire-size bias correction to TCR pairs. False discovery rates were estimated in a later analysis by permuting HLA or CMV assignments 20 times. In a later analysis, co-occurring TCRs were grouped with DBSCAN, and TCRdist sequence similarity was added when clustering was performed within HLA-allele-positive subsets. Co-occurrence clustering excluded repertoires with fewer than 30,000 or more than 120,000 public chains, plus five with anomalous nucleotide sharing. In its TCRdb copy, this immuneACCESS table keeps in-frame sequences only and misses some clones. Where compared with another copy, unresolved V genes explain less than half of these, and the others have no known cause. From that table come the V and J calls and clone size; the DNA was used to work out D and trimming. The sample has around 120,000 clones on record, over 60% of them singletons. Of the sample, roughly 5.6% falls within the top ten clones.

This TCR derives from a female donor in good health and CMV-seropositive. Sequencing was done on a sample of PBMCs.

The encoded CDR3 is CASSKGSGDYGYTF. The DNA sequence is as follows: TGTGCCAGCAGCAAAGGGAGTGGGGACTATGGCTACACCTTC. The chain was built from TRBV11-3 and TRBJ1-2; too little of a D gene remains to name it. Including the terminal cysteine and phenylalanine, the CDR3 comprises 14 residues. Solely the CDR3 DNA is kept, with 42 bases framed from the first base. V drops 5 bases and J drops 3 bases, leaving 13 bases in between. CDR1 and CDR2 are drawn from the germline V gene: SGHNT, YENEEA.